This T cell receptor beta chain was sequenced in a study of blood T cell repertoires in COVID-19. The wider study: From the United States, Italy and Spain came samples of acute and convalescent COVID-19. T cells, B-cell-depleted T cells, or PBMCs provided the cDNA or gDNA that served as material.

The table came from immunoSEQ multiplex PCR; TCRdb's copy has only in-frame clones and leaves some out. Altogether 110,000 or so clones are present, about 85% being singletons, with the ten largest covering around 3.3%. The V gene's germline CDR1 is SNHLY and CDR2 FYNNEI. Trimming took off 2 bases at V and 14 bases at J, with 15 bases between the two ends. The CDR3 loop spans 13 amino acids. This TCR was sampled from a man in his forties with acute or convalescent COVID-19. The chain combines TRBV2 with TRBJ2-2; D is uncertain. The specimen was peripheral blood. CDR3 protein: CASSELVSTGLFF. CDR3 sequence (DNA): TGTGCCAGCAGTGAACTAGTATCGACGGGTCTGTTTTTT.